In this sample, the clone carrying this TCR beta chain turned up many times. These data come from a study of response to subunit inactivated influenza vaccine. MiXCR, run by TCRdb on the RT-PCR reads, gives a single entry per CDR3 protein. The sample holds 500,000 to 600,000 distinct CDR3 sequences, roughly 12% seen once. The germline CDR1 and CDR2 sequences are ENHRY and SYGVKD. V shed 8 bases and J 5 bases; nucleotides not matched to a gene: 4. The CDR3 is 13 amino acids. This rearrangement joins TRBV10-3 to TRBJ1-5; 9 positions match TRBD1. This TCR derives from a man aged 50 or older who received an inactivated influenza vaccine. The material sequenced was PBMCs from blood, taken on the day of vaccination. CDR3 nucleotides: TGTGCCATCGGGAGACAGGGGGATCAGCCCCAGCATTTT. It yields the protein CAIGRQGDQPQHF.